The entry that follows covers one T cell receptor beta chain sequence. Its antigen is still unknown. The sample originates from a study of T cells after yellow fever vaccination. They built TCR cDNA with 5'RACE template switching, a step that put in a universal primer site and UMIs. One entry per CDR3 protein, called by TCRdb with MiXCR from the 5' RACE reads. The table has nearly 550,000 distinct CDR3 sequences, around 21% seen once. Whole-study findings and limits: Among primary-vaccination clones, most reappeared after the booster, at 96% for CD4 and about 90% for CD8. A faster peak, day 5 versus 15, was reached by the weaker secondary response.

Germline V gene data show CDR1 as LGHNA and CDR2 as YSLEER. The CDR3 length is 16 residues. J was trimmed by 6 bases and V by 0 bases; bases with no gene match: 9. Specimen: PBMCs, collected 15 days after the yellow fever booster vaccination. V usage is TRBV4-3 and J usage is TRBJ2-7; 9 nucleotides line up with TRBD1. The TCR originated in a man aged 25 to 40 who received the YFV17D yellow fever vaccine. The CDR3 region has the DNA TGCGCCAGCAGCCAAGATCGTGGGAGACAGGGGGGCGAGCAGTACTTC. It yields the protein CASSQDRGRQGGEQYF.